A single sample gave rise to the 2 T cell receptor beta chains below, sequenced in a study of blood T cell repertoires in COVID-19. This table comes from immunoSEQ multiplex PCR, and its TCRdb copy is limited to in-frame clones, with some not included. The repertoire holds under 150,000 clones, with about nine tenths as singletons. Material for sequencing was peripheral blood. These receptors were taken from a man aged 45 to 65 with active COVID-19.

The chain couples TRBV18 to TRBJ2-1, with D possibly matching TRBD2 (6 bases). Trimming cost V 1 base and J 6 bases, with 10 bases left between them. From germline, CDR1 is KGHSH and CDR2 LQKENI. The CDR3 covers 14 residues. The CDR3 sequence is CASSPLEGSNEQFF. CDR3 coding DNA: TGTGCCAGCTCACCACTGGAGGGCTCCAATGAGCAGTTCTTC.

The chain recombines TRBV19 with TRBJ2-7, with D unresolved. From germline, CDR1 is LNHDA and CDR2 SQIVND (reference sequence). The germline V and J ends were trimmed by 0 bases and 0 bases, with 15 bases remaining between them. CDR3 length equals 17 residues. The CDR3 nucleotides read TGTGCCAGTAGTATAGATTCCCCGTTCACAAGCTCCTACGAGCAGTACTTC. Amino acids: CASSIDSPFTSSYEQYF. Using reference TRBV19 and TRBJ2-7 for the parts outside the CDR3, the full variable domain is DGGITQSPKYLFRKEGQNVTLSCEQNLNHDAMYWYRQDPGQGLRLIYYSQIVNDFQKGDIAEGYSVSREKKESFPLTVTSAQKNPTAFYLCASSIDSPFTSSYEQYFGPGTRLTVT.